The T cell receptor beta chain described here comes from a study of human T cells and chemical hapten exposure. General study findings and limits: With regard to DPC sensitization, TCRs above 1 in 1000 frequency did not change.

Unique molecular identifiers were attached to individual cDNA molecules during library preparation. In the source study's methods: About 97,000 TCRs per sample was the median, with a range of about 20,000 to 750,000. One entry per CDR3 protein results from TCRdb running MiXCR on the 5' RACE reads. TCRdb, rather than the study authors, made the V and J calls. The top ten hold roughly 2.8% of the sample, which has 110,000 or so distinct CDR3 sequences, roughly a fifth seen once. Of note for this clonotype: Its target is not known.

From whole blood left unfractionated, total RNA was extracted. V was pared by 3 bases and J by 1 base, with 6 bases of the junction left unmatched. CDR1 is SGHKS and CDR2 is YYEKEE in the germline V gene (reference sequence). The CDR3 runs to 15 residues. The chain carries TRBV5-5 and TRBJ1-1, with 7 bases matching TRBD1. The clonotype comes from a human donor in good health. The CDR3 nucleotides read TGTGCCAGCAGCTCAAGACAGGGTCCGAACACTGAAGCTTTCTTT. Amino acids: CASSSRQGPNTEAFF.